Listed here are 11 T cell receptor beta chains from one sample, sequenced in a study of T cell repertoires in cytomegalovirus infection. TCRdb independently ran MiXCR on the reads; one entry per CDR3 protein. The data contain a few hundred thousand distinct CDR3 sequences, 15% to 20% of them singletons. Sequenced: PBMCs. The receptors shown here come from a human donor in good health (CMV status not recorded). Some clones in this sample may be carry-over from other donors' samples.

At least ten counts were recorded for this clonotype. The chain recombines TRBV28 with TRBJ1-4, with D possibly TRBD1 on 5 matching bases. Looked up from germline, CDR1 is MDHEN and CDR2 is SYDVKM. Between the trimmed V and J ends, which lost 5 bases and 7 bases, there was a span of 17 bases. The CDR3 runs to 15 residues. CDR3 residues: CASSEDGTGGEKLFF. CDR3 DNA: TGTGCCAGCAGTGAAGACGGGACCGGGGGTGAAAAACTGTTTTTT. Variable domain in full (rest from reference TRBV28 and TRBJ1-4): DVKVTQSSRYLVKRTGEKVFLECVQDMDHENMFWYRQDPGLGLRLIYFSYDVKMKEKGDIPEGYSVSREKKERFSLILESASTNQTSMYLCASSEDGTGGEKLFFGSGTQLSVL.

This chain uses TRBV11-2 with TRBJ1-5, with unresolved D. CDR1 and CDR2 from the germline V gene are SGHAT and FQNNGV. The CDR3 contains 14 residues. V lost 5 bases and J lost 5, with 13 bases in between. The CDR3 DNA reads as TGTGCCAGCAGCCCCCGGCCAGGAGATCAGCCCCAGCATTTT. Residues: CASSPRPGDQPQHF.

The chain has TRBV7-6 and TRBJ2-7; D might be TRBD1 or TRBD2, each matching 7 bases. The germline V gene encodes CDR1 SGHVS and CDR2 FNYEAQ. The length of the CDR3 is 15 residues. V lost 5 bases, J lost 4 bases, and 18 bases lay in between. The CDR3 spells CASSPASGGEYEQYF. In nucleotides, the CDR3 is TGTGCCAGCAGCCCTGCGTCAGGGGGGGAGTACGAGCAGTACTTC. Full variable domain (missing parts from reference TRBV7-6 and TRBJ2-7): GAGVSQSPRYKVTKRGQDVALRCDPISGHVSLYWYRQALGQGPEFLTYFNYEAQQDKSGLPNDRFSAERPEGSISTLTIQRTEQRDSAMYRCASSPASGGEYEQYFGPGTRLTVT.

This clonotype was seen a few times. The V gene is TRBV7-2, the J gene TRBJ2-7; D gene uncertain. CDR3 size: 12 residues. Germline loops: CDR1 SGHTA, CDR2 FQGNSA. Trimming shortened V by 5 bases and J by 6 bases, and 11 bases separated the two germline ends. CDR3: CASSLEGLEQYF. The CDR3 region has the DNA TGTGCCAGCAGCCTAGAAGGCCTCGAGCAGTACTTC.

This clonotype was detected many times. The V call is TRBV6-1, the J call TRBJ1-1, with 8 positions matching TRBD1. V shed 5 bases, J shed 4 bases, and the junction held 9 bases outside the gene matches. The CDR3 has 15 amino acids. Germline V gives CDR1 MNHNS, CDR2 SASEGT. The CDR3, as DNA: TGTGCCAGCAGTCGAGACAGGGGAAGAGGCACTGAAGCTTTCTTT. This translates into CASSRDRGRGTEAFF.

In its sample, this clonotype was seen many times. This CDR3 is CASSLFSQSNQPQHF. CDR3 DNA: TGTGCCAGCAGCTTATTCTCACAAAGCAATCAGCCCCAGCATTTT. V and J are TRBV7-2 and TRBJ1-5; D gene ambiguous. The CDR3 contains 15 residues. Trimming removed 2 bases from V and 1 base from J, with 9 bases in between. The germline V gene encodes CDR1 SGHTA and CDR2 FQGNSA.

In its sample, this clonotype was seen a few times. This sequence joins TRBV19 and TRBJ2-2, with D unclear. Germline CDR1 reads LNHDA; CDR2 reads SQIVND (reference sequence). The CDR3 extends over 16 amino acids. The germline V and J ends were trimmed by 5 bases and 0 bases, with 13 bases remaining between them. CDR3 residues: CASSPGRPPNTGELFF. In nucleotides, the CDR3 is TGTGCCAGTAGTCCAGGCAGACCCCCGAACACCGGGGAGCTGTTTTTT.

This clonotype was seen a handful of times. The chain combines TRBV10-3 with TRBJ2-7, with 8 positions matching TRBD1. Germline loops: CDR1 ENHRY, CDR2 SYGVKD. The CDR3 is 13 amino acids. The ends lost 4 bases at V and 1 base at J; junction bases unmatched: 0. For the CDR3, the DNA is TGTGCCATCAGTGGGACAGGGTCCTACGAGCAGTACTTC. Translated: CAISGTGSYEQYF.

The chain recombines TRBV20-1 with TRBJ2-1, with TRBD2 matching over 9 bases. V lost 2 bases to trimming and J lost 8 bases; unmatched junction nucleotides: 10. This CDR3 contains 15 residues. CDR1 DFQATT and CDR2 SNEGSKA come from the germline V gene (reference sequence). As DNA, the CDR3 is TGCAGTGCTAGATCGGGCGGGGGGGGCTCAGATGAGCAGTTCTTC. Its translation: CSARSGGGGSDEQFF.

This clonotype has a count of ten or more. CDR3 in amino acids: CASSLTGHLNEQFF. CDR3 coding DNA: TGTGCCAGCAGCTTAACGGGACACCTCAATGAGCAGTTCTTC. The chain employs TRBV7-3 and TRBJ2-1; TRBD1 might be the D (6 bases). Germline V gene sequence: CDR1 SGHTA, CDR2 FQGTGA. CDR3 length equals 14 residues. The germline V and J ends were trimmed by 0 bases and 6 bases, with 9 bases remaining between them.

The genes are TRBV4-1 and TRBJ1-1; D is ambiguous. The V gene's germline CDR1 is MGHRA and CDR2 YSYEKL. V lost 0 bases and J lost 10, with 18 bases in between. The CDR3 loop spans 15 amino acids. The DNA of the CDR3 is TGCGCCAGCAGCCAAGAGAGATCTCGATACAACGCAGCTTTCTTT. Translated, it gives CASSQERSRYNAAFF.